This T cell receptor (beta chain) was sequenced in a study of human T cells and chemical hapten exposure. Regarding the study as a whole: TCRs at a frequency above 1 in 1000 stayed unchanged with DPC sensitization.

Indicated time point: patch test 2, 6 weeks after DPC sensitization. Treatment reported: therapeutic diphenylcyclopropenone sensitization with weekly scalp DPC. It was the library that attached unique molecular identifiers to individual cDNA molecules. A single record per CDR3 protein comes from TCRdb applying MiXCR to the RACE reads. The sample carries 95,000 or so distinct CDR3 sequences, approximately 10% recorded once. With respect to this clonotype: As yet, its antigen is unknown.

Per the germline V gene, CDR1 is SGHAT and CDR2 is FQNNGV. The ends were cut back, 2 bases at V and 3 bases at J, with 12 bases in the middle. This CDR3 is 15 amino acids long. V and J are TRBV11-2 and TRBJ2-3; D is perhaps TRBD2 (6 bases). Source: whole blood, taken in connection with sensitization to the hapten diphenylcyclopropenone (DPC). The receptor's source is a woman in her forties with alopecia areata. Some clones in this sample may be carry-over from other donors' samples. The CDR3 coding sequence is TGTGCCAGCAGCTTAATCGGCGGGAAGACAGATACGCAGTATTTT. Its translation is CASSLIGGKTDTQYF.